This T cell receptor beta chain emerged from a study of cytomegalovirus exposure and HLA in healthy donors. Regarding the study as a whole: In all likelihood, a cluster of highly shared sequence variants was a sequencing artifact. The number of N-insertions in an Asian-associated ancestry cluster was reportedly below the approximately 700-donor mean in a later analysis.

This clone was observed once. What it binds is unknown. The same CDR3 arises from other DNA sequences in this sample as well. Primers included in the PCR were 60 Vbeta and 13 Jbeta primers. Measured with immunoSEQ multiplex PCR; TCRdb has only the in-frame clones, and not every one. This repertoire shows roughly 110,000 clones, 82% found once; its top ten account for roughly 2.7%. V dropped 0 bases and J dropped 5; count of bases not matched to a gene: 6. The CDR3 runs to 16 residues. Germline V gene lookup returns CDR1 SGHDT and CDR2 YYEEEE. The chain links TRBV5-6 to TRBJ2-3; TRBD2 matches at 10 bases. The source of this sequence is a man aged 25 to 45 in good health and CMV-seropositive. The specimen was PBMCs. In DNA form, the CDR3 reads TGTGCCAGCAGCTTGGCCCCAGCGGGGGGGCGAGATACGCAGTATTTT. This codes for CASSLAPAGGRDTQYF.